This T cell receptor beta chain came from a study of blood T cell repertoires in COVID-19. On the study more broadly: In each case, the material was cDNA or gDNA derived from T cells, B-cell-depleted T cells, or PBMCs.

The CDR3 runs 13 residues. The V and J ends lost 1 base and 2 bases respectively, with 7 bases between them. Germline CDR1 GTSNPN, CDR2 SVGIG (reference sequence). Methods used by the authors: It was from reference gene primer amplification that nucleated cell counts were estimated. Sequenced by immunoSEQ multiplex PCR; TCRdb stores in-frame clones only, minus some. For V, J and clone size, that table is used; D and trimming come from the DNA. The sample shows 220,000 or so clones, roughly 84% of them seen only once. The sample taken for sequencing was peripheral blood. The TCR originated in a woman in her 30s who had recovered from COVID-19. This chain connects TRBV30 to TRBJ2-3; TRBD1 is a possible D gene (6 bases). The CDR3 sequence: CAWSGGPTDTQYF. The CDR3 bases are TGTGCCTGGAGTGGGGGGCCCACAGATACGCAGTATTTT.